This paragraph reports one T cell receptor beta chain. Its cognate antigen is unknown. This sample stems from a study of beta chain features in type 1 diabetes. This CDR3 contains 15 residues. Germline lookup yields CDR1 SGHTA and CDR2 FQGNSA. The germline V and J ends were trimmed by 2 bases and 5 bases, with 10 bases remaining between them. Investigators reverse transcribed all isolated RNA, so they sequenced expressed TCRB transcripts. The method was immunoSEQ multiplex PCR; TCRdb's version includes in-frame clones alone and lacks a portion of them. This table has 600,000 to 700,000 clones, around an eighth appearing once. The study, taken as a whole, reports: PCR may have favored shorter templates equally in patients and controls. TCRB CDR3s from Type 1 diabetes patients were moderately but significantly shorter in all four CD4+ subsets. There was no resolution here of whether HLA type influences TCRB rearrangement.

The sequencing input was naive CD4+ T cells from blood. The V and J genes are TRBV7-2 and TRBJ1-6; unclear D gene. This TCR was sampled from a man aged 25 to 45 with type 1 diabetes. DNA for the CDR3: TGTGCCAGCAGCTTATCATGGACGGATAATTCACCCCTCCACTTT. Residues: CASSLSWTDNSPLHF.